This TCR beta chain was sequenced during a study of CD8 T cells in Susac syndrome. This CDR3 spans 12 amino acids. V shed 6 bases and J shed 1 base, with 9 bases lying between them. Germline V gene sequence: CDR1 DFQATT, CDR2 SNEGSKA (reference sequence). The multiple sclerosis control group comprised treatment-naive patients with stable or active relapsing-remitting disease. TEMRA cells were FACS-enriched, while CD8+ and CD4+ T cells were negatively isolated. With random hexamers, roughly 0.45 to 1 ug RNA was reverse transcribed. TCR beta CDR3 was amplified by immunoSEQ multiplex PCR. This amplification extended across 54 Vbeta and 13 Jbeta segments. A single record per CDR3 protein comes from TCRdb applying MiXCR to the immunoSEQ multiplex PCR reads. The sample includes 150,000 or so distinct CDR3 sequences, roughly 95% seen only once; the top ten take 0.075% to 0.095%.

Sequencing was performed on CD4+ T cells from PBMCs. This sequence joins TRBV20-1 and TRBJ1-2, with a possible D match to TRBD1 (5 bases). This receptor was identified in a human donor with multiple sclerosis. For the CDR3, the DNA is TGCAGTGCAAAGCAGGGTAACTATGGCTACACCTTC. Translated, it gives CSAKQGNYGYTF.